These 9 T cell receptor beta chains share one sample of origin, sequenced in a study of T-cell memory formation after mild COVID-19. Each CDR3 protein is one row after TCRdb ran MiXCR on the 5' RACE reads. The table shows a few hundred thousand distinct CDR3 sequences, with more than 8% occurring only once. Sequencing used PBMCs or a T cell subset sorted from them (not recorded which). Every receptor here comes from a man aged 18 to 30 who had mild COVID-19 (a few samples of this study predate the infection). Cell type and time point are not known.

V usage is TRBV6-5 and J usage is TRBJ1-2; TRBD1 aligns across 12 bases. The V gene's germline CDR1 is MNHEY and CDR2 SVGAGI. The junction had 14 bases not matched to a gene; V was cut back by 5 bases and J by 4 bases. This CDR3 spans 18 amino acids. For the CDR3, the DNA is TGTGCCAGCAGTGCCGGGACAGGGGGCGCAACGAGCGTCTATGGCTACACCTTC. Amino acid sequence: CASSAGTGGATSVYGYTF.

This clonotype has just a few counts. The chain has TRBV10-3 and TRBJ1-2; D call uncertain. The V and J ends lost 0 bases and 3 bases respectively, with 5 bases between them. CDR1 is ENHRY and CDR2 is SYGVKD in the germline V gene. The CDR3 covers 13 residues. CDR3 protein: CAISESGDYGYTF. For the CDR3, the DNA is TGTGCCATCAGTGAGTCTGGGGACTATGGCTACACCTTC.

This clonotype was observed once. The chain carries TRBV23-1 and TRBJ2-7; D possibly uses TRBD1 or TRBD2 (6 bases each). TRBV23-1 is identified as an open reading frame with a role that is uncertain. This CDR3 spans 17 amino acids. V was pared by 0 bases and J by 3 bases, with 18 bases between. The DNA of the CDR3 is TGCGCCAGCAGTCAATCAGGCCCGAGGGGGGCGGTCTACGAGCAGTACTTC. Translation gives CASSQSGPRGAVYEQYF.

The chain combines TRBV9 with TRBJ2-6; D not resolved. The CDR3 contains 15 residues. V lost 4 bases and J lost 1, with 9 bases in between. Germline V gene sequence: CDR1 SGDLS, CDR2 YYNGEE. CDR3 in amino acids: CASSPDQSGANVLTF. The DNA for the CDR3 is TGTGCCAGCAGCCCTGACCAATCTGGGGCCAACGTCCTGACTTTC.

This clonotype was seen only a few times. The CDR3 here is CASSLTSRDTEAFF. The CDR3 DNA reads TGTGCCAGCAGCTTAACGTCCAGGGACACTGAAGCTTTCTTT. The chain links TRBV7-3 to TRBJ1-1, with D possibly being TRBD1 (5 bases). V shed 0 bases and J shed 3 bases, with 8 bases lying between them. CDR3 size: 14 residues. Germline lookup yields CDR1 SGHTA and CDR2 FQGTGA. Looking up the rest from reference TRBV7-3 and TRBJ1-1 gives the full variable domain: GAGVSQTPSNKVTEKGKYVELRCDPISGHTALYWYRQSLGQGPEFLIYFQGTGAADDSGLPNDRFFAVRPEGSVSTLKIQRTERGDSAVYLCASSLTSRDTEAFFGQGTRLTVV.

This sequence joins TRBV7-8 and TRBJ1-1, with D possibly TRBD1 on 5 matching bases. The V gene's germline CDR1 is SGHVS and CDR2 FQNEAQ. Trimming removed 1 base at V and 3 bases at J, with 12 bases between. The CDR3 contains 15 residues. For the CDR3, the DNA is TGTGCCAGCAGCTTAGGGGGCACATTGTACACTGAAGCTTTCTTT. Protein product: CASSLGGTLYTEAFF. Complete variable domain (other parts from reference TRBV7-8 and TRBJ1-1): GAGVSQSPRYKVAKRGQDVALRCDPISGHVSLFWYQQALGQGPEFLTYFQNEAQLDKSGLPSDRFFAERPEGSVSTLKIQRTQQEDSAVYLCASSLGGTLYTEAFFGQGTRLTVV.

In its sample, this clonotype was seen a few times. The chain uses TRBV12-3 or TRBV12-4 and TRBJ1-5; D might be TRBD1 (5 bases). CDR3 length: 16 amino acids. The ends were cut back, 7 bases at V and 4 bases at J, with 20 bases in the middle. The CDR3 nucleotides are TGTGCCAGCACCCCGAGGGCCCGGGGGTTTAATCAGCCCCAGCATTTT. The encoded protein is CASTPRARGFNQPQHF.

This clonotype appeared a single time. This chain uses TRBV7-9 with TRBJ2-5; TRBD1 matches at 8 bases. After removal of 5 bases from V and 1 base from J, the junction contained 6 bases not matched to a gene. Germline CDR1 and CDR2: SEHNR and FQNEAQ (reference sequence). This CDR3 contains 15 residues. The DNA of the CDR3 is TGTGCCAGCAGCGCCCGACAGGGGCCCCAAGAGACCCAGTACTTC. It codes for CASSARQGPQETQYF.

V usage is TRBV24-1 and J usage is TRBJ2-2; a weak D match, TRBD1 (7 bases). Germline CDR1 is KGHDR and CDR2 is SFDVKD. CDR3 length: 15 amino acids. Between the trimmed V and J ends, which lost 4 bases and 1 base, there was a span of 9 bases. The CDR3 here is CATSDQGGNTGELFF. The CDR3 region has the DNA TGTGCCACCAGTGACCAGGGGGGGAACACCGGGGAGCTGTTTTTT.